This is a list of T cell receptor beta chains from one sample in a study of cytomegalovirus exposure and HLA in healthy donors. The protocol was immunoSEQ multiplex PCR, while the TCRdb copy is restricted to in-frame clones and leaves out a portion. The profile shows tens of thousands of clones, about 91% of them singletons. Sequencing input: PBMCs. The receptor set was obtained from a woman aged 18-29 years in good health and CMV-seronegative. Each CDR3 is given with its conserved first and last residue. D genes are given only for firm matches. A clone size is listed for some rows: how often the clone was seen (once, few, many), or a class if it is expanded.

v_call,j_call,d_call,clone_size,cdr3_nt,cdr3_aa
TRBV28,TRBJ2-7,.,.,TGTGCCAGCAGGCCCTCCGGGACACTAGGGAGCGGGGACCCTTACGAGCAGTACTTC,CASRPSGTLGSGDPYEQYF
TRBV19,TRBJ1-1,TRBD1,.,TGTGCCAGTTCGCAGGGGGCGTTTCAGGCTTTCTTT,CASSQGAFQAFF
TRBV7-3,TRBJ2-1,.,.,TGTGCCAGCAGCTCGTCCCCTTCGGGTGAGCAGTTCTTC,CASSSSPSGEQFF
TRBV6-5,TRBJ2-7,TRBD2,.,TGTGCCAGCAGGGGTTGGGGGGGGAGAAGCGAGCAGTACTTC,CASRGWGGRSEQYF
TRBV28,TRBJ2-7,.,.,TGTGCCAGCAGTTTTGGACTTGTTTTAGGGATGAGCTCCTACGAGCAGTACTTC,CASSFGLVLGMSSYEQYF
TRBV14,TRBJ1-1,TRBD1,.,TGTGCCAGCAGCCAAGAAACGACTAAGGGACAGGGGGCGCGGCACACTGAAGCTTTCTTT,CASSQETTKGQGARHTEAFF
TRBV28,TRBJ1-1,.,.,TGTGCCAGCACCCCGATTCGGGGGACGAACACTGAAGCTTTCTTT,CASTPIRGTNTEAFF
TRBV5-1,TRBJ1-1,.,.,TGCGCCAGCAGCTCGGCGGGGAGGGAGAACACTGAAGCTTTCTTT,CASSSAGRENTEAFF
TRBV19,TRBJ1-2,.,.,TGTGCCAGTAGCCTGGACAGCGCTAACTATGGCTACACCTTC,CASSLDSANYGYTF
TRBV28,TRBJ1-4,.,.,TGTGCCAGCGGCTCCCGGGACTTCGGTAGTGAAAAACTGTTTTTT,CASGSRDFGSEKLFF
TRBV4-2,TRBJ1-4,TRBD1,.,TGTGCCAGCAGCCAAGATTGGGGACAGGGGGGAGAAAAACTGTTTTTT,CASSQDWGQGGEKLFF
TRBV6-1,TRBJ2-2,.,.,TGTGCCACTAGGGGGTTGTTCGACACCGGGGAGCTGTTTTTT,CATRGLFDTGELFF
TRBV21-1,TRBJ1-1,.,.,TGTGCCAGCAATACAGGGGGTCCACAGCCCCCTGAAGCTTTCTTT,CASNTGGPQPPEAFF
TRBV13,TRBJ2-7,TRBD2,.,TGTGCCAGCAGCTTAGCTAGCGGGATGGTCTACGAGCAGTACTTC,CASSLASGMVYEQYF
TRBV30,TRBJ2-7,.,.,TGTGCCTGGAGTGGCGACTGGTACGAGCAGTACTTC,CAWSGDWYEQYF
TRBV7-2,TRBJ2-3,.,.,TGTGCCAGCAGCTCAGCAACCGGAGATACGCAGTATTTT,CASSSATGDTQYF
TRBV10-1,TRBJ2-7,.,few,TGCGCCAGCAGTGACTCCCGTGGAGGCCGGGAGCAGTACTTC,CASSDSRGGREQYF
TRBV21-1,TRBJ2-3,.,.,TGTGCCAGCAGCAACTGCGGCGGGGGCACAGATACGCAGTATTTT,CASSNCGGGTDTQYF
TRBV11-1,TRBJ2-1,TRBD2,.,TGTGCCAGCAGTCTAGGGACTAGCGGCATCAATGAGCAGTTCTTC,CASSLGTSGINEQFF
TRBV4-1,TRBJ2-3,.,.,TGCGCCAGCAGGGCAAGACTAGAAGATACGCAGTATTTT,CASRARLEDTQYF
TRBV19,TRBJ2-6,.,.,TGTGCCAGTAGTATTCAGATCTCTGGGGCCAACGTCCTGACTTTC,CASSIQISGANVLTF
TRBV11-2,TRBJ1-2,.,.,TGTGCCAGCAGCCGGGACATAGGCTATGGCTACACCTTC,CASSRDIGYGYTF
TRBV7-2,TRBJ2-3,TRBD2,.,TGTGCCAGCGTCACTGGGACTACCTTCGCAGATACGCAGTATTTT,CASVTGTTFADTQYF
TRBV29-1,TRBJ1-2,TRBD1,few,TGCAGCGTTCCAGACAGGGACCCCGGCTACACCTTC,CSVPDRDPGYTF
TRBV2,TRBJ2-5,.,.,TGTGCCAGCAGTGAAGACAGGGCAGAGACCCAGTACTTC,CASSEDRAETQYF
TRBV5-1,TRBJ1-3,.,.,TGCGCCAGCAGCTTGGCCTCCAGACAGGTGGGAAACACCATATATTTT,CASSLASRQVGNTIYF
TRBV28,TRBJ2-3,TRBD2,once,TGTGCCAGCACCCCGGGAGGGCTGGGCACAGATACGCAGTATTTT,CASTPGGLGTDTQYF
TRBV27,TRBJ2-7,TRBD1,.,TGTGCCAGCAGTTTATCCGGGACAGGGTACACCAAGCAGTACTTC,CASSLSGTGYTKQYF
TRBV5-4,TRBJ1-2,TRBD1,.,TGTGCCAGCAGCATCCGAGACAGGGGGCGGGGATATGGCTACACCTTC,CASSIRDRGRGYGYTF
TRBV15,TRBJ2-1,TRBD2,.,TGTGCCACCAGTCTTCTAGCGGGAGGGCCACAGTTCTTC,CATSLLAGGPQFF
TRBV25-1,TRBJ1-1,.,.,TGTGCCAGCAGTGAACAACGAGGGTCAGGTTGGAACACTGAAGCTTTCTTT,CASSEQRGSGWNTEAFF
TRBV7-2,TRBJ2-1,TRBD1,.,TGTACCGGGGGGACAGGGGGCGTCGATGAGCAGTTCTTC,CTGGTGGVDEQFF
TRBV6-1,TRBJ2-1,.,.,TGTGCCAGCAGTAAAACGAACTCCGTCGAGCAGTTCTTC,CASSKTNSVEQFF
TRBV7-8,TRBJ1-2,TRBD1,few,TGTGCCAGCAGCTGGAGGACGGCCGGGACAGACTATGGCTACACCTTC,CASSWRTAGTDYGYTF
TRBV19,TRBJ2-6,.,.,TGTGCCAGTAGTACCCCAGGGGAAAGGGCCAACGTCCTGACTTTC,CASSTPGERANVLTF
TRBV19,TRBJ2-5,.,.,TGTGCCAGTAGTATGGTTTCGGGGACCCAGTACTTC,CASSMVSGTQYF
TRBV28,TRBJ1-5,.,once,TGTGCCAGCAGTTCGATGGCCAGGTATAGCAATCAGCCCCAGCATTTT,CASSSMARYSNQPQHF
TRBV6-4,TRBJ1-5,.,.,TGTGCCAGCAGTGACGACAGATTAAATCAGCCCCAGCATTTT,CASSDDRLNQPQHF
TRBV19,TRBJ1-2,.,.,TGTGCCAGTAGTATGGCGCAGGGGAGCGGCTACACCTTC,CASSMAQGSGYTF
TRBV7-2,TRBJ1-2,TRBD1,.,TGTGCCAGCAGCCTCACCAGTGGACAGGGGGCTAGATATGGCTACACCTTC,CASSLTSGQGARYGYTF
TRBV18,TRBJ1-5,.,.,TGTGCCAGCTCTCAGAGGGGGGGCTATAGCAATCAGCCCCAGCATTTT,CASSQRGGYSNQPQHF
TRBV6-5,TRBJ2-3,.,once,TGTGCCAGCAGTTACCATGTCACAGATACGCAGTATTTT,CASSYHVTDTQYF
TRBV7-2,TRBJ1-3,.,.,TGTGCCAGCAGCTTAGCGCCATCGGGACAAGGGGGACGAAACACCATATATTTT,CASSLAPSGQGGRNTIYF
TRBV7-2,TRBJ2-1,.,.,TGTGCCAGCAGCTTGGAGAGCAACGGTGAGCAGTTCTTC,CASSLESNGEQFF
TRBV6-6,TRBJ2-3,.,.,TGTGCCAGTCAAAGCACAGATACGCAGTATTTT,CASQSTDTQYF
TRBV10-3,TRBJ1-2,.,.,TGTGCCATCAAGGGAGGGGATTATGGCTACACCTTC,CAIKGGDYGYTF